A selection of T cell receptor beta chains follows, all from one sample in a study of neurological immune-mediated disorders. TCRdb used MiXCR to reprocess the 5' RACE reads, holding one entry per CDR3 protein. Of about 46,000 distinct CDR3 sequences detected, less than 4% appear once; the ten largest clones hold more than 12%. The sequenced sample consisted of PBMCs. Receptors were obtained from a woman in her 50s with multiple sclerosis. CDR3s include the opening cysteine and the closing phenylalanine or tryptophan. Each record gives: J gene, clone size, D gene, V gene, CDR3 length, CDR3 protein, CDR3 DNA. A D gene is named only where the DNA matches it firmly. Clone size is given as how often the clone was seen (once, few, many) or a class if it is expanded.

>TRBJ1-6|many|NA|TRBV3-1|15
CASSQTGGGDSPLHF
TGTGCCAGCAGCCAAACCGGGGGAGGGGATTCACCCCTCCACTTT
>TRBJ1-1|many|NA|TRBV27|14
CASSPLGADTEAFF
TGTGCCAGCAGTCCCCTCGGTGCGGACACTGAAGCTTTCTTT
>TRBJ1-6|many|NA|TRBV10-3|15
CAISETQGDNSPLHF
TGTGCCATCAGTGAAACACAGGGAGATAATTCACCCCTCCACTTT
>TRBJ1-2|many|TRBD1|TRBV28|14
CASSPPGTGYGYTF
TGTGCCAGCAGTCCCCCTGGGACAGGGTATGGCTACACCTTC
>TRBJ2-1|many|NA|TRBV15|15
CATSSQGRPFNEQFF
TGTGCCACCAGCTCCCAGGGTCGCCCTTTCAATGAGCAGTTCTTC
>TRBJ2-2|many|NA|TRBV12-3/TRBV12-4|14
CASSLGGGSGELFF
TGTGCCAGCAGTCTGGGGGGGGGCAGCGGGGAGCTGTTTTTT
>TRBJ1-6|many|NA|TRBV29-1|14
CSVRPEGDNSPLHF
TGCAGCGTCCGTCCCGAGGGGGATAACTCACCCCTCCACTTT
>TRBJ2-3|medium-sized|TRBD2|TRBV2|16
CASRLGTSANTDTQYF
TGTGCCAGCAGGTTGGGAACTAGCGCAAACACAGATACGCAGTATTTT
>TRBJ2-5|many|NA|TRBV7-2|13
CASSLEGTGLQYF
TGTGCCAGCAGCTTAGAGGGAACGGGGCTCCAGTACTTC
>TRBJ2-7|many|NA|TRBV12-3/TRBV12-4|13
CASSLLGSYEQYF
TGTGCCAGCAGCCTCCTCGGGTCCTACGAGCAGTACTTC
>TRBJ2-1|many|NA|TRBV28|13
CASSGSLHNEQFF
TGTGCCAGCAGCGGGAGCCTCCACAATGAGCAGTTCTTC
>TRBJ2-3|many|NA|TRBV5-1|14
CATKARQSTDTQYF
TGCGCCACCAAAGCCCGACAGAGCACAGATACGCAGTATTTT
>TRBJ2-7|many|NA|TRBV20-1|14
CSAREGTAKYEQYF
TGCAGTGCTAGAGAGGGTACAGCCAAGTACGAGCAGTACTTC
>TRBJ1-6|many|TRBD1|TRBV20-1|14
CSARASTGNSPLHF
TGCAGTGCTAGAGCTTCGACAGGGAATTCACCCCTCCACTTT
>TRBJ1-4|many|TRBD1|TRBV20-1|13
CSAGDRANEKLFF
TGCAGTGCAGGGGACAGGGCGAATGAAAAACTGTTTTTT
>TRBJ2-7|many|NA|TRBV28|14
CASSLLGSTYEQYF
TGTGCCAGCAGTTTATTGGGCAGTACCTACGAGCAGTACTTC
>TRBJ2-1|many|TRBD2|TRBV12-3/TRBV12-4|15
CASTRLGGRYNEQFF
TGTGCCAGCACCCGCCTAGGCGGGAGGTACAATGAGCAGTTCTTC
>TRBJ1-4|many|NA|TRBV5-1|14
CASSLEWSDEKLFF
TGCGCCAGCAGCTTGGAATGGTCGGATGAAAAACTGTTTTTT
>TRBJ2-1|many|TRBD2|TRBV5-1|18
CASSSKFGTSGSYNEQFF
TGCGCCAGCAGCTCCAAGTTCGGGACTAGCGGGAGCTACAATGAGCAGTTCTTC
>TRBJ2-1|few|NA|TRBV24-1|18
CATSDPSILVGAGNEQFF
TGTGCCACCAGTGATCCCTCGATCCTAGTGGGAGCAGGGAATGAGCAGTTCTTC
>TRBJ2-7|many|TRBD1|TRBV9|15
CASSPLTGGPYEQYF
TGTGCCAGCAGCCCCCTGACAGGGGGTCCCTACGAGCAGTACTTC
>TRBJ2-1|many|NA|TRBV20-1|14
CSARRVAADNEQFF
TGCAGTGCTAGAAGGGTAGCGGCTGACAATGAGCAGTTCTTC
>TRBJ2-1|many|NA|TRBV20-1|14
CSARVGSSYNEQFF
TGCAGTGCTAGAGTGGGCAGTTCCTACAATGAGCAGTTCTTC
>TRBJ1-4|many|NA|TRBV9|19
CASSPRVTGKLRGNEKLFF
TGTGCCAGCAGCCCCCGGGTCACAGGGAAATTGAGGGGTAATGAAAAACTGTTTTTT
>TRBJ2-1|few|NA|TRBV20-1|15
CSARVLAGGVSGQFF
TGCAGTGCTAGAGTTCTAGCAGGGGGGGTTTCTGGGCAGTTCTTC
>TRBJ2-3|many|NA|TRBV20-1|13
CSARDQATDTQYF
TGCAGTGCTAGAGATCAGGCCACAGATACGCAGTATTTT
>TRBJ2-2|many|TRBD1|TRBV28|16
CASSFLSGGNTGELFF
TGTGCCAGCAGTTTTTTGTCAGGGGGAAACACCGGGGAGCTGTTTTTT
>TRBJ1-5|many|TRBD1|TRBV12-3/TRBV12-4|15
CASTRTGPGVWPQHF
TGTGCCAGCACCAGGACAGGGCCGGGAGTTTGGCCCCAGCATTTT
>TRBJ1-2|many|NA|TRBV4-1|13
CASSQARDDGYTF
TGCGCCAGCAGCCAAGCAAGAGACGATGGCTACACCTTC
>TRBJ2-6|few|NA|TRBV4-1|16
CASSQLPGSGAKVLTF
TGCGCCAGCAGCCAACTACCGGGCTCTGGGGCCAAAGTCCTGACTTTC
>TRBJ1-1|many|TRBD1|TRBV20-1|14
CSALPGTGGTEAFF
TGCAGTGCTCTTCCCGGGACAGGCGGGACTGAAGCTTTCTTT
>TRBJ1-5|many|TRBD1|TRBV12-3/TRBV12-4|18
CASSLGLRRGTGNQPQHF
TGTGCCAGCAGTTTAGGCCTACGGAGGGGGACAGGCAATCAGCCCCAGCATTTT
>TRBJ1-1|many|NA|TRBV7-9|13
CASSLDGRGKAFF
TGTGCCAGCAGCTTAGATGGTCGGGGGAAAGCTTTCTTT
>TRBJ1-2|many|NA|TRBV20-1|12
CSARGGDYGYTF
TGCAGTGCTAGAGGGGGGGACTATGGCTACACCTTC
>TRBJ2-1|many|NA|TRBV4-2|13
CASSRELQDEQFF
TGTGCCAGCAGCCGCGAGCTACAGGATGAGCAGTTCTTC
>TRBJ1-2|many|NA|TRBV6-5|13
CASSTGTTYGYTF
TGTGCCAGCAGTACCGGGACAACCTATGGCTACACCTTC
>TRBJ2-1|many|NA|TRBV5-1|14
CASSLRTLINEQFF
TGCGCCAGCAGCTTGAGGACCCTAATCAATGAGCAGTTCTTC
>TRBJ2-1|many|NA|TRBV20-1|11
CSPLLGNEQFF
TGCAGCCCGTTACTTGGGAATGAGCAGTTCTTC
>TRBJ1-1|many|TRBD1|TRBV6-5|14
CASSYRDRGRGAFF
TGTGCCAGCAGTTACCGGGACAGGGGGCGTGGGGCTTTCTTT
>TRBJ2-5|many|NA|TRBV5-5|13
CASSLISPETQYF
TGTGCCAGCAGCCTGATATCTCCTGAGACCCAGTACTTC
>TRBJ2-7|many|NA|TRBV18|13
CASSPVGGYEQYF
TGTGCCAGCTCACCAGTAGGGGGCTACGAGCAGTACTTC
>TRBJ2-7|many|TRBD1|TRBV20-1|12
CRVGQGAYEQYF
TGCAGGGTGGGACAGGGGGCCTACGAGCAGTACTTC
>TRBJ2-7|many|NA|TRBV12-3/TRBV12-4|11
CASSAAYEQYF
TGTGCCAGCAGTGCTGCGTACGAGCAGTACTTC
>TRBJ1-1|many|TRBD1|TRBV18|13
CASSPGGNTEAFF
TGTGCCAGCTCTCCAGGGGGCAACACTGAAGCTTTCTTT
>TRBJ2-5|many|TRBD1|TRBV5-1|16
CASSPLGTGYQETQYF
TGCGCCAGCAGTCCGCTGGGGACAGGCTACCAAGAGACCCAGTACTTC
>TRBJ2-5|many|TRBD2|TRBV7-7|14
CASSLTSGGETQYF
TGTGCCAGCAGCTTAACTAGCGGGGGGGAGACCCAGTACTTC
>TRBJ1-1|many|TRBD1|TRBV5-1|14
CASSSGQPRTEAFF
TGCGCCAGCAGCTCGGGACAGCCCAGAACTGAAGCTTTCTTT
>TRBJ1-3|many|NA|TRBV7-9|15
CASSLKGFSGNTIYF
TGTGCCAGCAGCTTAAAGGGCTTCTCTGGAAACACCATATATTTT
>TRBJ1-6|many|NA|TRBV7-2|17
CASSLAGGLGGDSPLHF
TGTGCCAGCAGCTTAGCGGGGGGTTTGGGTGGGGATTCACCCCTCCACTTT
>TRBJ2-7|many|TRBD1|TRBV7-9|14
CASSPMDRTYEQYF
TGTGCCAGCAGCCCAATGGACAGGACCTACGAGCAGTACTTC
>TRBJ1-1|many|TRBD1|TRBV11-2|13
CASSLRQGAEAFF
TGTGCCAGCAGCTTACGACAGGGGGCTGAAGCTTTCTTT
>TRBJ1-1|many|NA|TRBV6-6|13
CASSYSGLTEAFF
TGTGCCAGCAGTTACTCCGGACTCACTGAAGCTTTCTTT
>TRBJ2-1|many|NA|TRBV11-1|16
CASSFGGVSSYNEQFF
TGTGCCAGCAGCTTCGGCGGGGTTAGCTCCTACAATGAGCAGTTCTTC
>TRBJ2-5|few|NA|TRBV18|14
CASSPIRDKETQYF
TGTGCCAGCTCACCGATTCGGGATAAAGAGACCCAGTACTTC